This T cell receptor (beta chain) was sequenced for a study of cytomegalovirus exposure and HLA in healthy donors. Study as a whole: Falling in the Caucasian-associated ancestry cluster were 80% to 90% of under 500 genotyped donors. Study-wide results and caveats: The authors confirmed in vitro that a few CMV-associated chains were specific for CMV antigens. Per a prior analysis, the majority of TCR beta V segments were productive roughly 90% or roughly 30% of the time. Later analysis identified several of the most significant clusters that appeared linked to common viral pathogens.

V shed 6 bases and J 6 bases; nucleotides not matched to a gene: 10. The CDR3 spans 15 residues. CDR1 and CDR2 from the germline V gene are MNHEY and SVGAGI. The PCR contained 60 Vbeta and 13 Jbeta primers. TCRdb keeps only in-frame clones here, not all; method: immunoSEQ multiplex PCR. Of about 230,000 clones in the sample, more than 85% are singletons; the top ten hold less than 1.2%. About this clone itself: Antigen specificity is unknown.

Sequenced input: PBMCs. The chain carries TRBV6-5 and TRBJ2-1; TRBD2 matches 8 bases. The sequence was collected from a woman younger than 30 in good health and CMV-seronegative. This CDR3 is CASSSGRGTFNEQFF. The CDR3 DNA is TGTGCCAGCAGCTCCGGGAGGGGCACGTTCAATGAGCAGTTCTTC.